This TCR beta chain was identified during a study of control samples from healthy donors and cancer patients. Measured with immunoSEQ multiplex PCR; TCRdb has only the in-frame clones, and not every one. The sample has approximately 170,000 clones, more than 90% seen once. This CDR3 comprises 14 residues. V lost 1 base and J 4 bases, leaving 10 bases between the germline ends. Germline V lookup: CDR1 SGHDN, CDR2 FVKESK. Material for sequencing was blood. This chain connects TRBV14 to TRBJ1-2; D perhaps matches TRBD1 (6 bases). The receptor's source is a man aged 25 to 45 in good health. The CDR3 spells CASSQVQGGYGYTF. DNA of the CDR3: TGTGCCAGCAGCCAAGTACAGGGAGGCTATGGCTACACCTTC.